The sequence of this T cell receptor beta chain was determined in a study of shared T cell receptors in the human thymus. With 4 bases clipped from V and 6 bases from J, the junction kept 3 bases outside the gene matches. Germline V gene lookup returns CDR1 SGHNT and CDR2 YYREEE (reference sequence). The CDR3 is 13 residues long. Using immunoSEQ multiplex PCR, the repertoire was profiled, and TCRdb retains in-frame clones only, with some absent. The table has about 660,000 clones, roughly 90% seen once. These data were also filed under a second study, of human thymus T cells. This second study notes: All donors were healthy Finnish infants who were undergoing corrective surgery to treat congenital heart defects. Corrective cardiac operations yielded the resected thymus tissue. Thymic and blood repertoires seemed to favor certain V and J genes. Unrelated people showed highly overlapping thymic repertoires, related research reported.

The sample was thymocytes. This receptor was taken from a boy younger than two with a congenital heart defect. The chain is built from TRBV5-4 and TRBJ2-3; 9 bases are a match to TRBD2. CDR3 nucleotide sequence: TGTGCCAGCAGCCTGAGCGGGAGGGATACGCAGTATTTT. It is translated as CASSLSGRDTQYF.